These T cell receptor beta chains were read from a single sample in a study of T cell responses to AZD1222 COVID-19 vaccine. Sequencing was performed with immunoSEQ multiplex PCR; in TCRdb, only in-frame clones are kept and a portion is missing. The sample records approximately 150,000 clones, just over 90% being singletons. This specimen consisted of peripheral blood, obtained on day 0 of MenACWY control vaccination. All receptors derive from an adult in good health. The CDR3 runs from the conserved cysteine through the conserved F or W. The D gene is left open where the match is weak. The size field is filled for only some rows; it gives once, few, many or a size class.

j_call,d_call,clone_size,v_call,cdr3_nt,cdr3_aa
TRBJ1-5,-,-,TRBV14,TGTGCCAGCAGCCAAGGGTCTGGCAATCAGCCCCAGCATTTT,CASSQGSGNQPQHF
TRBJ2-1,-,-,TRBV19,TGTGCCAGTAGCCATTTTGGGGGAAGCTCCTACAATGAGCAGTTCTTC,CASSHFGGSSYNEQFF
TRBJ2-3,-,-,TRBV2,TGTGCCAGCAGGTCAGGGGATACGCAGTATTTT,CASRSGDTQYF
TRBJ2-3,-,once,TRBV5-1,TGCGCCAGCAGCTCAGGGCCAGATACGCAGTATTTT,CASSSGPDTQYF
TRBJ1-1,-,-,TRBV6-5,TGTGCCAGCAGTTATGGGGAGGATGAAGCTTTCTTT,CASSYGEDEAFF
TRBJ1-2,-,-,TRBV2,TGTGCCAGCAGTGATGGTAGGGGCGCGAGCTATGGCTACACCTTC,CASSDGRGASYGYTF
TRBJ2-5,-,-,TRBV12-3/TRBV12-4,TGTGCCAGAGGTGGGGGCTTAGAGACCCAGTACTTC,CARGGGLETQYF
TRBJ1-1,-,-,TRBV19,TGTGCCAGTAGTACCACTGGACAGATGAACACTGAAGCTTTCTTT,CASSTTGQMNTEAFF
TRBJ2-7,TRBD1,-,TRBV5-5,TGTGCCAGCAGCTATGGGACAGGGGAACCCTACGAGCAGTACTTC,CASSYGTGEPYEQYF
TRBJ2-2,TRBD1,-,TRBV19,TGTGCCAGTAGTACCCGGACAGGTCAAGACGGGGAGCTGTTTTTT,CASSTRTGQDGELFF
TRBJ2-7,TRBD1,-,TRBV5-1,TGCGCCAGCAGCAGACAGGGTGTAGCCGAGCAGTACTTC,CASSRQGVAEQYF
TRBJ2-5,-,-,TRBV20-1,TGCAGTGCTAGTGAACTCGGTAGGGAGACCCAGTACTTC,CSASELGRETQYF
TRBJ1-3,-,-,TRBV7-8,TGTGCCAGCAGCCAAGGGAGCCTGGGAGGAAACACCATATATTTT,CASSQGSLGGNTIYF
TRBJ1-1,-,-,TRBV5-4,TGTGCCAGCAGCCCTGGTGGGGCTGAAGCTTTCTTT,CASSPGGAEAFF
TRBJ2-5,-,-,TRBV6-5,TGTGCCAGCAGACTACTAGTGGGAGAGACCCAGTACTTC,CASRLLVGETQYF
TRBJ2-5,-,few,TRBV5-6,TGTGCCAGCAGCCCCCGATTTTTGGGTCAAGAGACCCAGTACTTC,CASSPRFLGQETQYF
TRBJ2-3,TRBD2,-,TRBV5-1,TGCGCCAGCACCCTAGAGACTAGCGGGAGAGGTGCAGATACGCAGTATTTT,CASTLETSGRGADTQYF
TRBJ2-3,TRBD2,-,TRBV7-2,TGTGCCAGCAGCTTAGCTAGCGGGGGCACAGATACGCAGTATTTT,CASSLASGGTDTQYF
TRBJ1-5,-,few,TRBV6-5,TGTGCCAGCGCATCGAGTCTGGGGAATTATCAGCCCCAGCATTTT,CASASSLGNYQPQHF
TRBJ2-3,TRBD2,-,TRBV28,TGTGCCGGGGGGGAAGGATGGCCTACAGATACGCAGTATTTT,CAGGEGWPTDTQYF
TRBJ2-2,TRBD2,-,TRBV7-2,TGTGCCAGCAGCGGTGGGACTAGCGGGAGCTGGGAGCTGTTTTTT,CASSGGTSGSWELFF
TRBJ2-5,-,-,TRBV19,TGTGCCAGTAGTAGCCAGGGGGAGACCCAGTACTTC,CASSSQGETQYF
TRBJ1-6,TRBD1,-,TRBV5-5,TGTGCCAGCAGCGCGACAGGGTGGTTCGATAATTCACCCCTCCACTTT,CASSATGWFDNSPLHF
TRBJ1-2,-,-,TRBV6-5,TGTGCCAGCAGTTACCGTCAGGGCGCAGGCTATGGCTACACCTTC,CASSYRQGAGYGYTF
TRBJ1-1,TRBD1,-,TRBV5-1,TGCGCCAGCAGCTCGGCACAGGGAGGGGGCTCTGAAGCTTTCTTT,CASSSAQGGGSEAFF
TRBJ2-1,-,once,TRBV6-2/TRBV6-3,TGTGCCAGCAGTTTGGGGGCCGGGGGTGAGCAGTTCTTC,CASSLGAGGEQFF
TRBJ1-5,TRBD1,-,TRBV7-9,TGTGCCAGCAGCCTGGGACAGGGAAGTCAGCCCCAGCATTTT,CASSLGQGSQPQHF
TRBJ1-1,TRBD1,-,TRBV20-1,TGCAGTGCCAAGGACAGGATAGGAGCTTTCTTT,CSAKDRIGAFF
TRBJ1-2,-,-,TRBV2,TGTGCCAGCAGTGAAGTGTGGGAGCCGGACTTC,CASSEVWEPDF
TRBJ1-5,-,once,TRBV7-2,TGTGCCAGCAGTTCAAACGGTAGAGAGCCCCAGCATTTT,CASSSNGREPQHF
TRBJ1-1,-,-,TRBV28,TGTGCCAGCAGTCCGGGACCCCAATTCGGGGCTTTCTTT,CASSPGPQFGAFF
TRBJ1-3,-,-,TRBV4-1,TGCGCCAGCAGGCGGGTGGGTTCTACTGGAAACACCATATATTTT,CASRRVGSTGNTIYF
TRBJ1-6,-,-,TRBV7-9,TGTGCCAGCAGCTTCCGGCCAGAGAATTCACCCCTCCACTTT,CASSFRPENSPLHF
TRBJ2-1,-,-,TRBV3-1/TRBV3-2,TGTGCCAGCAGCCAAGATCCAGTTTACAATGAGCAGTTCTTC,CASSQDPVYNEQFF
TRBJ1-2,-,-,TRBV6-5,TGTGCCAGCAGCAACCCCCCCCAGGGCATTATTGGCTACACCTTC,CASSNPPQGIIGYTF
TRBJ2-1,-,-,TRBV6-1,TGTGCCAGCAGTGAAGCAAGACTGAGGTCCTACTACAATGAGCAGTTCTTC,CASSEARLRSYYNEQFF
TRBJ2-5,-,-,TRBV5-1,TGCGCCAGCCATATAGGGGGGAACCCCCAAACCCAGTACTTC,CASHIGGNPQTQYF
TRBJ2-3,TRBD1,once,TRBV9,TGTGCCAGCAGCAAACAGGGGGCCGGCACTAATACGCAGTATTTT,CASSKQGAGTNTQYF
TRBJ1-6,TRBD1,-,TRBV28,TGTGCCAGCAGTTCCCCGGACAGGGGCTATAATTCACCCCTCCACTTT,CASSSPDRGYNSPLHF
TRBJ2-1,TRBD1,-,TRBV24-1,TGTGCCACCAGTGACACGCCAGACAGGGGGAATGAGCAGTTCTTC,CATSDTPDRGNEQFF
TRBJ2-5,-,-,TRBV29-1,TGCAGCGTTGACTCACAAGAACCACAAGAGACCCAGTACTTC,CSVDSQEPQETQYF
TRBJ1-4,-,-,TRBV5-1,TGCGCCAGCAGCTTGATACCAAGGGGTGAAAAACTGTTTTTT,CASSLIPRGEKLFF
TRBJ1-5,-,few,TRBV3-1/TRBV3-2,TGTGCCAGCAGCCAGAGGGGGACCTTTGGGAGCAATCAGCCCCAGCATTTT,CASSQRGTFGSNQPQHF
TRBJ1-1,TRBD1,-,TRBV19,TGTGCCAGTAGTCGGGACAGGGCGTCTGAAGCTTTCTTT,CASSRDRASEAFF
TRBJ1-1,-,-,TRBV30,TGTGCCTGGAGTGATCGGTCTGAAGCTTTCTTT,CAWSDRSEAFF
TRBJ1-2,-,-,TRBV21-1,TGTGCCAGCAGACCGAGTTTAGCTACAGAAACCTATGGCTACACCTTC,CASRPSLATETYGYTF
TRBJ1-5,-,-,TRBV12-3/TRBV12-4,TGTGCCAGCAGTTTTGGCGGTCAGCCCCAGCATTTT,CASSFGGQPQHF